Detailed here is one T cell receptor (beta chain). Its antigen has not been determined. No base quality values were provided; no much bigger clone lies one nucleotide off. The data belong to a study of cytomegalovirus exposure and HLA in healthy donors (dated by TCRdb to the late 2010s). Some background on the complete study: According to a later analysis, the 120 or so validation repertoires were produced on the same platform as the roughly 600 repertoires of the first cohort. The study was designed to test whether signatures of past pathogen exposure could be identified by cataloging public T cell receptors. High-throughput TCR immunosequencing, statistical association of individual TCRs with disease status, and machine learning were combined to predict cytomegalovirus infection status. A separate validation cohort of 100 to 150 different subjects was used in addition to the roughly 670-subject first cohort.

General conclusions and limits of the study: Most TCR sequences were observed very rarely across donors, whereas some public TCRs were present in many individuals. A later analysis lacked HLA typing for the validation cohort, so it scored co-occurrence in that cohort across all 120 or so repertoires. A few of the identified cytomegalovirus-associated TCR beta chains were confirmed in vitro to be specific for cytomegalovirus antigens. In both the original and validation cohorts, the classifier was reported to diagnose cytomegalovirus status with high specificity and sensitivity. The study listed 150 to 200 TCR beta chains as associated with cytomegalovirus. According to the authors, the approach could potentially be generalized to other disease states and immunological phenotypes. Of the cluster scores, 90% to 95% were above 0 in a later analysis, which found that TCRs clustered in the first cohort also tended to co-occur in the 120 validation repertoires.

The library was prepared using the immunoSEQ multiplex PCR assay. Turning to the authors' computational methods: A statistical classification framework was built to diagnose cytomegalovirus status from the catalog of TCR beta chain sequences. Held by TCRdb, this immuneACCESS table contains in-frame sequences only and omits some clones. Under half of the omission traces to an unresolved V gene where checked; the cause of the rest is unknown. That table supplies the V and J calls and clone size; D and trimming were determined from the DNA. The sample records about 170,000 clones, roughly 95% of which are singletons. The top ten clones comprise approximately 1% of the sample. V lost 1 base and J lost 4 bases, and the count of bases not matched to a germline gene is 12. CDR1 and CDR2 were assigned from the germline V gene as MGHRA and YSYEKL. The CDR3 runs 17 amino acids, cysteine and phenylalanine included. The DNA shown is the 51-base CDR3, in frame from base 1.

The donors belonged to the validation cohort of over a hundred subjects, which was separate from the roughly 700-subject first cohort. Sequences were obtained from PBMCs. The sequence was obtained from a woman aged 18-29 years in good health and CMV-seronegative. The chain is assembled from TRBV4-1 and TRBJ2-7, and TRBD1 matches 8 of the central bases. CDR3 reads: CASSQVVIRTGWYEQYF. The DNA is TGCGCCAGCAGCCAAGTGGTTATAAGGACAGGGTGGTACGAGCAGTACTTC.